This record covers a single T cell receptor beta chain. Its cognate antigen is unknown. V was pared by 6 bases and J by 9 bases, with 8 bases of the junction left unmatched. CDR1 and CDR2 from the germline V gene are SNHLY and FYNNEI. This CDR3 has 15 residues. Sequencing relied on a cDNA template that was reverse transcribed from extracted RNA. Sequenced by immunoSEQ multiplex PCR; TCRdb stores in-frame clones only, minus some. The sample consists of over 95,000 clones, roughly two fifths of them appearing once. This entry belongs to a study of CD8+ T cells in alopecia areata. Study findings and constraints: In scalp samples, resident alphabeta T cells of normal skin are also sequenced.

Sequencing used CD4+ T cells sorted from blood. The sequence was obtained from a human donor with alopecia areata. The chain uses TRBV2 and TRBJ2-1; 13 bases are a match to TRBD2. The CDR3 DNA reads TGTGCCAGCAGCGGACTAGCGGGAGACTGGAGTGAGCAGTTCTTC. It specifies CASSGLAGDWSEQFF.